This TCR beta chain derives from a study of blood T cell repertoires in COVID-19. As for the study in general: From the United States, Italy and Spain came samples of acute and convalescent COVID-19. T cells, B-cell-depleted T cells, or PBMCs supplied cDNA or gDNA.

Authors' methods: Reference gene primer amplification in the assay estimated nucleated cell counts. TCRdb's table, derived via immunoSEQ multiplex PCR, lists solely in-frame clones and lacks some. D and trimming come from the DNA, and the V and J calls and clone size come from that table. The repertoire holds around 250,000 clones, with more than 70% as singletons. The CDR3 spans 15 residues. V was clipped by 5 bases and J by 2 bases; unmatched bases: 9. Germline CDR1 reads LNHDA; CDR2 reads SQIVND (reference sequence). The TCR originated in a man aged 40-49 years with active or convalescent COVID-19. The rearrangement joins TRBV19 to TRBJ2-7; TRBD1 matches 7 bases. What was sequenced was peripheral blood. The CDR3 sequence: CASSDAGGTTYEQYF. The CDR3 nucleotides are TGTGCCAGTAGTGATGCAGGGGGAACGACCTACGAGCAGTACTTC.